Listed below are T cell receptor beta chains from one sample, sequenced in a study of shared clonotypes between healthy human individuals. Using immunoSEQ multiplex PCR, the repertoire was profiled, and TCRdb retains in-frame clones only, with some absent. Counted here are about 380,000 clones, 90% to 98% occurring once; the ten biggest clones make up about 0.32%. Sequenced material: memory CD8+ T cells sorted from blood. These receptors all come from a man aged 25 to 40 in good health. Both conserved end residues are trimmed from each CDR3.

>TRBV5-4
ASSFTLAGEGQF
>TRBV7-2
ASSLDRAGGTQY
>TRBV28
ATRGPAGELF
>TRBV9
ASSDRQGDEQY
>TRBV6-1
ASSSQLPQH
>TRBV18
ASFKTGNTEAF
>TRBV7-9
ASSLAGEWNEQF
>TRBV5-1
ASSLSGASTGELF
>TRBV5-1
ASSLNLAGGNTGELF
>TRBV4-2
ASSQDASVYEQY
>TRBV2
ASSDFGEAF
>TRBV6-6
ASSSSGSQGHYEQY
>TRBV6-6
ASSKQGKHEQY
>TRBV11-1
ASSSWTSEQY
>TRBV25-1
ASRAHLSTDTQY
>TRBV18
ASSPGQPENIQY
>TRBV30
AYGRSGELF
>TRBV30
AWSVVNEQY
>TRBV5-1
ASSFGTSIYEQF
>TRBV10-3
AISPREPSDTQY
>TRBV30
AWSRRAGGNQPQH
>TRBV5-4
ASSFGSSGTLHEQY
>TRBV2
ASTRDRAGTKETQY
>TRBV18
ASSPLYTDTQY
>TRBV5-1
ASSLVGQGSGYT
>TRBV28
ASRSPRDRGSQETQY
>TRBV4-1
ASSQPGTYHPTNEKLF
>TRBV5-1
ASYRGRGGETQY
>TRBV4-1
ASSQRPPGANVLT
>TRBV29-1
SVEQGSDYT
>TRBV30
AWSGASGATNEKLF
>TRBV6-6
ASSYFGGSTDTQY
>TRBV6-5
ASSYSNPGGGNTIY
>TRBV19
ASSTRGAYVDTGELF
>TRBV28
ASSDNEQF
>TRBV30
AWSYDYAYEQY
>TRBV2
ASSELGYYNEQF
>TRBV19
ASRVTSGLSYEQY
>TRBV7-3
ASSLYGAAGRPNQPQH
>TRBV20-1
SARAGETQY
>TRBV4-2
ASSRPGGRARDGIYEQF
>TRBV7-9
ASSPHPGARTEAF
>TRBV28
ASSLLGPGETQY
>TRBV2
ATPRGGTDTQY
>TRBV6-1
ASSRLGKHQPQH
>TRBV4-1
ASSQPGTTNEKLF
>TRBV11-1
ASSRPTQDQPQH
>TRBV11-3
ASSRTPGLAHNEQF